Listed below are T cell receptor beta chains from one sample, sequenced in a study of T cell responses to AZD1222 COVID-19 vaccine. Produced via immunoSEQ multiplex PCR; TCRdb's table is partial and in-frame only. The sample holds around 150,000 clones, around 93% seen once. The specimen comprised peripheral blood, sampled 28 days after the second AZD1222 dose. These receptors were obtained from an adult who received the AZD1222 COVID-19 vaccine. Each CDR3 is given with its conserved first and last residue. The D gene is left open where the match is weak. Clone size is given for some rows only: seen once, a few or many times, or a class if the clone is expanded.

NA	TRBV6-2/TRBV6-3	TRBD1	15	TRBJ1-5	CASSYGSGGGQPQHF	TGTGCCAGCAGTTACGGGTCAGGGGGAGGTCAGCCCCAGCATTTT
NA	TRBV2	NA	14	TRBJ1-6	CASSGVGGNSPLHF	TGTGCCAGCAGTGGAGTCGGGGGAAATTCACCCCTCCACTTT
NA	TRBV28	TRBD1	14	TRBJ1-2	CASRASLGGLGYTF	TGTGCCAGCAGGGCTAGTCTAGGGGGCCTTGGCTACACCTTC
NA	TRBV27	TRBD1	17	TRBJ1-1	CASSIGQGQLGSTEAFF	TGTGCCAGCAGTATAGGACAGGGGCAGCTAGGGAGCACTGAAGCTTTCTTT
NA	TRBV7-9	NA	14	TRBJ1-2	CASSLFDSKYGYTF	TGTGCCAGCAGCTTATTCGACAGCAAGTATGGCTACACCTTC
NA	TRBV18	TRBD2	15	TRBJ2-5	CASSTGTSPWETQYF	TGTGCCAGCTCGACCGGGACTAGCCCCTGGGAGACCCAGTACTTC
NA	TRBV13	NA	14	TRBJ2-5	CASSLIGRQETQYF	TGTGCCAGCAGCTTAATTGGGAGACAAGAGACCCAGTACTTC
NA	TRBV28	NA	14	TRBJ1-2	CASSSRWLRGGYTF	TGTGCCAGCAGTTCCCGGTGGCTAAGGGGGGGCTACACCTTC
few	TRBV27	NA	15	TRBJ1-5	CASRQGPNGGQPQHF	TGTGCCAGCCGGCAGGGCCCTAACGGTGGTCAGCCCCAGCATTTT
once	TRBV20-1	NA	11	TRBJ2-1	CSASEGHGQFF	TGCAGTGCTAGTGAGGGGCACGGGCAGTTCTTC
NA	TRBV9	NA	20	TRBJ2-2	CASSVLALAIPNPNTGELFF	TGTGCCAGCAGCGTCCTCGCTCTAGCGATTCCGAACCCGAACACCGGGGAGCTGTTTTTT
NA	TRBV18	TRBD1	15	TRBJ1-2	CASSPQRGRGYGYTF	TGTGCCAGCTCACCACAAAGGGGGCGAGGCTATGGCTACACCTTC